This T cell receptor (beta chain) was captured in a study of blood T cell repertoires in COVID-19. Per germline, CDR1 LGHDT and CDR2 YNNKEL (reference sequence). This CDR3 spans 15 amino acids. Trimming took 3 bases from V and 3 from J; bases not matched to a gene: 3. This clone has a single count. The data were produced by immunoSEQ multiplex PCR, yet TCRdb's version contains in-frame clones alone and is incomplete. Of about 50,000 clones detected, 70% to 90% appear once; the ten largest clones hold 15% to 19%. The chain employs TRBV3-1 (or the pseudogene TRBV3-2) and TRBJ2-3; 10 bases map to TRBD1. Sequenced sample: peripheral blood. This clonotype originated in a human donor in a cohort sampled during active COVID-19. The donor label of this sample is uncertain. The CDR3 loop reads CASSQRQGATDTQYF. CDR3 DNA sequence: TGTGCCAGCAGCCAGAGACAGGGGGCAACAGATACGCAGTATTTT.